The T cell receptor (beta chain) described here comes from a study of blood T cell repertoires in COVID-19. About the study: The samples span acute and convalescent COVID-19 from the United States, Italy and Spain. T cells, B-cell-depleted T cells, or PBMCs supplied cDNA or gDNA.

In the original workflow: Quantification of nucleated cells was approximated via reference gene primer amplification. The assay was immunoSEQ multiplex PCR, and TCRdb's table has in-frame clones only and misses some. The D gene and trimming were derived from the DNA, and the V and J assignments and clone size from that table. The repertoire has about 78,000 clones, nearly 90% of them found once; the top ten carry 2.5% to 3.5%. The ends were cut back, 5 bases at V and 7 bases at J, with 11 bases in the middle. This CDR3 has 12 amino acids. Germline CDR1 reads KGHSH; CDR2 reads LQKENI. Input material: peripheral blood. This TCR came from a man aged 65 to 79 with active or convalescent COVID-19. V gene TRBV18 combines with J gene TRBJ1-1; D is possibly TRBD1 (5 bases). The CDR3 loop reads CASSLGEGEAFF. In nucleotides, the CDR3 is TGTGCCAGCTCATTGGGGGAGGGTGAAGCTTTCTTT.